The entry that follows covers one TCR beta chain sequence. What it binds is unknown. The CDR3 has 13 amino acids. In germline, CDR1 is SGHDT, CDR2 YYEEEE. V was shortened by 5 bases and J by 7 bases, with 15 bases between the two germline ends. The data are from a study of tumor-infiltrating lymphocytes in primary liver carcinoma. Whole-study results and caveats: Being bulk and unsorted, samples allowed no CD4+ and CD8+ repertoire comparison. Tumor-adjacent and tumor-blood pairs showed less overlap than tumor region pairs. Tumor samples exhibited a significantly greater top-250-clone fraction than blood samples (p = 0.039).

In addition to blood RNA drawn from unsorted whole blood, germline DNA was extracted. Surgery was preceded by the collection of approximately 3.6 milliliters of peripheral blood. The authors made TCR beta cDNA from around 500 ng total RNA with a constant-region primer. Three-round nested multiplex PCR performed with slightly modified ARM-PCR produced the TCR beta libraries. For 10 cycles apiece, the opening two PCR rounds ran with TRBV1-TRBV30 forward primers and a C-beta reverse primer. TCRdb called the multiplex PCR reads again in MiXCR, with one record for every CDR3 protein. Among approximately 320,000 distinct CDR3 sequences, roughly three fifths were seen once, and the ten largest hold approximately 15%.

The chain uses TRBV5-6 and TRBJ1-2; D unresolved. The sequence came from a woman aged 25 to 45 with primary liver carcinoma and hepatitis B virus infection. The specimen was peripheral blood. CDR3 sequence: CASRGWGTPGYTF. The CDR3 nucleotides read TGTGCCAGCAGGGGGTGGGGAACCCCTGGCTACACCTTC.